The 10 T cell receptor beta chains in this list originate from one sample, sequenced in a study of blood T cell repertoires in COVID-19 (TCRdb year 2020). Library preparation used the immunoSEQ multiplex PCR assay. TCRdb obtained this table from immuneACCESS and retained in-frame rearrangements with V and J assigned. These tables miss some clones; where compared with another copy, unresolved V genes account for less than half of the shortfall, and the remainder is unexplained. This sample is represented by about 170,000 clones; roughly 84% of them were singletons. Jointly, the top ten make up more than 6.5% of the sample. Sequencing was done on a sample of PBMCs or T cells enriched from blood (not recorded which). These receptors came from a woman aged 45-65 years who had recovered from COVID-19.

There are a few counts of this clone. V gene TRBV7-2 combines with J gene TRBJ2-7, with TRBD2 matching 11 bases. V trimming: 3 bases; J trimming: 6 bases; junction bases outside the gene matches: 4. CDR1 is SGHTA, CDR2 FQGNSA, per germline. This CDR3 region has 14 residues. The CDR3 DNA reads TGTGCCAGCAGCTTGACTAGCGGGATGAGCGAGCAGTACTTC. Translating it yields CASSLTSGMSEQYF.

The chain recombines TRBV11-2 with TRBJ1-3; a possible D gene is TRBD1 (5 bases). Trimming cost V 5 bases and J 4 bases, with 15 bases left between them. The CDR3 sequence is 15 residues long. Germline loops: CDR1 SGHAT, CDR2 FQNNGV. CDR3: CASSPPGGAGNTIYF. As DNA, the CDR3 is TGTGCCAGCAGCCCCCCCGGGGGAGCGGGAAACACCATATATTTT. Full variable domain (rest looked up from reference TRBV11-2 and TRBJ1-3): EAGVAQSPRYKIIEKRQSVAFWCNPISGHATLYWYQQILGQGPKLLIQFQNNGVVDDSQLPKDRFSAERLKGVDSTLKIQPAKLEDSAVYLCASSPPGGAGNTIYFGEGSWLTVV.

V is TRBV6-5 and J is TRBJ1-1; no clear D gene. V dropped 5 bases and J dropped 1 base, with 8 bases sitting between them. Germline CDR1 reads MNHEY; CDR2 reads SVGAGI. The CDR3 is 13 residues long. For the CDR3, the DNA is TGTGCCAGCAGTCGCCGCGCGAACACTGAAGCTTTCTTT. Translated, it gives CASSRRANTEAFF.

The rearrangement uses TRBV25-1 and TRBJ2-1; possible D gene TRBD2, 5 bases. The CDR3 contains 15 residues. Germline lookup yields CDR1 MGHDK and CDR2 SYGVNS. V was clipped by 3 bases and J by 10 bases, with 19 bases between them. The CDR3 DNA is TGTGCCAGCAGTGAGACCGGGCCACGCCGAGGGGAGCAGTTCTTC. This sequence encodes CASSETGPRRGEQFF.

The CDR3 is CATSDHTGTDNEQFF. The CDR3 DNA sequence: TGTGCCACCAGTGATCACACTGGGACAGACAATGAGCAGTTCTTC. The chain joins TRBV24-1 to TRBJ2-1; 7 positions agree with TRBD1. V was pared by 3 bases and J by 5 bases, with 6 bases of the junction left unmatched. The CDR3 is 15 residues long. Germline loops: CDR1 KGHDR, CDR2 SFDVKD.

This clone showed up just a few times. V is TRBV19 and J is TRBJ2-1; tentatively, D is TRBD2 (6 bases). With 5 bases removed from V and 3 bases from J, the gap between germline ends came to 14 bases. The CDR3 consists of 15 residues. Germline loops: CDR1 LNHDA, CDR2 SQIVND (reference sequence). This CDR3 is CASSPRDWYYNEQFF. CDR3 in DNA: TGTGCCAGTAGTCCCCGGGACTGGTACTACAATGAGCAGTTCTTC.

The J gene is TRBJ1-2, the V gene TRBV6-5; tentatively, D is TRBD1 (6 bases). The CDR3 covers 13 residues. Germline CDR1 reads MNHEY; CDR2 reads SVGAGI. Between the trimmed V and J ends, which lost 6 bases and 1 base, there was a span of 9 bases. CDR3 nucleotide sequence: TGTGCCAGCAGCCCACAGGGTAACTATGGCTACACCTTC. Protein product: CASSPQGNYGYTF.

The chain employs TRBV2 and TRBJ1-4; no firm D call. V dropped 8 bases and J dropped 8 bases, with 6 bases sitting between them. Germline V gene sequence: CDR1 SNHLY, CDR2 FYNNEI. CDR3 length: 10 residues. The CDR3 spells CASRWEKLFF. As DNA, the CDR3 is TGTGCCAGCCGGTGGGAAAAACTGTTTTTT.

The chain links TRBV29-1 to TRBJ2-1; tentative D call: TRBD2 (6 bases). The CDR3 is made up of 15 amino acids. Trimming took off 2 bases at V and 3 bases at J, with 14 bases between the two ends. CDR1 and CDR2 (germline): SQVTM, ANQGSEA. Here the CDR3 reads CSVELRLANYNEQFF. DNA of the CDR3: TGCAGCGTTGAATTGAGGCTAGCGAACTACAATGAGCAGTTCTTC.

The chain combines TRBV19 with TRBJ1-2, with 7 nucleotides matching TRBD1. The CDR3 consists of 13 residues. The germline gives CDR1 LNHDA, CDR2 SQIVND (reference sequence). Trimming removed 3 bases from V and 3 bases from J; junction bases left unmatched: 1. The CDR3 spells CASSIQGDYGYTF. CDR3 DNA: TGTGCCAGTAGTATTCAGGGGGACTATGGCTACACCTTC.